Following are 27 T cell receptor beta chains from one sample sequenced in a study of T-cell reconstitution after alpha-beta-depleted transplantation in children. Unique molecular identifiers tagged the TCRbeta library. TCRdb itself ran the PCR reads through MiXCR, one entry per CDR3 protein. The sample includes roughly 120,000 distinct CDR3 sequences, 10% of them seen just once. Sequenced material: PBMCs from the stem cell graft donor, taken from the stem cell graft. These receptors originate from a human donor who donated a stem cell graft to a child with acute lymphoblastic leukemia.

This clonotype was observed many times. This sequence joins TRBV14 and TRBJ1-2, with D perhaps matching TRBD1 (5 bases). The CDR3 consists of 14 residues. V was trimmed by 5 bases and J by 4 bases, leaving 14 bases between them. Germline CDR1 is SGHDN and CDR2 is FVKESK. The CDR3 DNA reads TGTGCCAGCAGCGACAGCCCGTACCTCTATGGCTACACCTTC. Protein product: CASSDSPYLYGYTF. The variable domain in full, completed from reference TRBV14 and TRBJ1-2, reads EAGVTQFPSHSVIEKGQTVTLRCDPISGHDNLYWYRRVMGKEIKFLLHFVKESKQDESGMPNNRFLAERTGGTYSTLKVQPAELEDSGVYFCASSDSPYLYGYTFGSGTRLTVV.

This clonotype has ten or more counts. The rearrangement links TRBV28 to TRBJ2-1, with 9 nucleotides matching TRBD2. CDR1 MDHEN and CDR2 SYDVKM come from the germline V gene. V dropped 2 bases and J dropped 6; count of bases not matched to a gene: 5. The CDR3 loop spans 15 amino acids. CDR3 in DNA: TGTGCCAGCAGTTTAGGGCTAGCGGGATTCAATGAGCAGTTCTTC. Encoded protein: CASSLGLAGFNEQFF. Full variable domain (missing parts from reference TRBV28 and TRBJ2-1): DVKVTQSSRYLVKRTGEKVFLECVQDMDHENMFWYRQDPGLGLRLIYFSYDVKMKEKGDIPEGYSVSREKKERFSLILESASTNQTSMYLCASSLGLAGFNEQFFGPGTRLTVL.

In this sample, this clonotype turned up many times. The rearrangement joins TRBV19 to TRBJ1-1; 8 bases agree with TRBD1. The CDR3 has 14 amino acids. Germline loops: CDR1 LNHDA, CDR2 SQIVND (reference sequence). V gave up 4 bases and J gave up 11 bases; unmatched junction bases: 12. The CDR3 reads CASSTLGQAVSAFF. CDR3 in DNA: TGTGCCAGTAGTACGCTGGGACAGGCAGTCTCGGCTTTCTTT.

This clonotype was counted ten times or more. The CDR3 nucleotides read TGTGCCAGCAGCCGGGACAGGTTATTCCTCCACTTT. Residues: CASSRDRLFLHF. The gene calls are TRBV6-5 and TRBJ1-6, with 8 bases identical to TRBD1. Trimming at V came to 6 bases and at J to 15 bases, leaving 7 bases not matched to a gene. The germline V gene encodes CDR1 MNHEY and CDR2 SVGAGI. CDR3 size: 12 residues.

There are many counts of this clonotype. The rearrangement joins TRBV20-1 to TRBJ2-3; 11 nucleotides line up with TRBD2. The V segment lost 2 bases and the J segment 4 bases; nucleotides outside the gene matches: 5. From germline, CDR1 is DFQATT and CDR2 SNEGSKA (reference sequence). The CDR3 is made up of 15 amino acids. This CDR3 reads CSARIASGRSDTQYF. The CDR3 DNA is TGCAGTGCTAGAATAGCTAGCGGGAGGTCAGATACGCAGTATTTT.

This clonotype was detected ten times or more. The V call is TRBV4-3, the J call TRBJ2-7; D uncertain. The CDR3 is 15 amino acids. Trimming took 0 bases from V and 2 from J, leaving 11 bases between them. Germline V lookup: CDR1 LGHNA, CDR2 YSLEER. The CDR3 nucleotides are TGCGCCAGCAGCCAAGATTGGGCTACAACCTACGAGCAGTACTTC. It specifies CASSQDWATTYEQYF.

With respect to this clonotype: No DNA is shown, since the ends of the CDR3 on it are uncertain; the CDR3 is the one TCRdb lists. This sequence joins TRBV9 and TRBJ2-1. CDR1 is SGDLS and CDR2 is YYNGEE in the germline V gene. The CDR3 extends over 13 residues, inclusive of both ends. CDR3 loop: CASSVGDGAERVF.

In this sample, this clonotype turned up many times. The chain is built from TRBV7-9 and TRBJ2-1, with D possibly TRBD2 on 6 matching bases. Germline loops: CDR1 SEHNR, CDR2 FQNEAQ (reference sequence). CDR3 length equals 15 residues. Trimming cost V 4 bases and J 1 base, with 11 bases left between them. The DNA of the CDR3 is TGTGCCAGCAGCTCCCGGGGGAATTCCTACAATGAGCAGTTCTTC. Its protein product is CASSSRGNSYNEQFF.

The chain carries TRBV25-1 and TRBJ2-1; no firm D call. The CDR3 contains 13 residues. Germline lookup yields CDR1 MGHDK and CDR2 SYGVNS. With 3 bases removed from V and 7 bases from J, the gap between germline ends came to 10 bases. The CDR3 DNA reads TGTGCCAGCAGTGAGGAGCGTGGGAATGAGCAGTTCTTC. This sequence encodes CASSEERGNEQFF.

This clonotype was detected ten times or more. V is TRBV15 and J is TRBJ2-5, with a tentative D call TRBD1 (6 bases). The ends were cut back, 2 bases at V and 4 bases at J, with 17 bases in the middle. The CDR3 spans 16 residues. Germline CDR1 is LNHNV and CDR2 is YYDKDF (reference sequence). Here the CDR3 reads CATSRHRDTRVETQYF. CDR3 coding DNA: TGTGCCACCAGCAGACACCGGGACACCCGGGTAGAGACCCAGTACTTC.

The sample holds many counts of this clonotype. This chain joins TRBV18 and TRBJ1-1; the match to TRBD1 covers 7 bases. V shed 3 bases and J 4 bases; nucleotides not matched to a gene: 5. The germline gives CDR1 KGHSH, CDR2 LQKENI. This CDR3 spans 14 amino acids. Written as DNA, the CDR3 is TGTGCCAGCTCACCCAACAGGGGCGGCACTGAAGCTTTCTTT. This translates into CASSPNRGGTEAFF.

In this sample, this clonotype turned up many times. The chain couples TRBV12-3 or TRBV12-4 to TRBJ2-5, with D hard to call. Trimming left V 3 bases short and J 2 bases short, with 10 bases between. The CDR3 totals 14 residues. The CDR3 protein is CASSFMARQETQYF. In DNA, the CDR3 is TGTGCCAGCAGTTTTATGGCTCGACAAGAGACCCAGTACTTC.

In its sample, this clonotype was seen many times. The chain links TRBV10-3 to TRBJ2-4; 8 bases match TRBD2. The CDR3 spans 17 residues. Germline V gene sequence: CDR1 ENHRY, CDR2 SYGVKD. V trimming: 3 bases; J trimming: 2 bases; junction bases outside the gene matches: 9. This CDR3 reads CAISDLAGGGSKNIQYF. In nucleotides, the CDR3 is TGTGCCATCAGTGATTTGGCGGGAGGAGGGTCCAAAAACATTCAGTACTTC.

There are many counts of this clonotype. This rearrangement joins TRBV4-3 to TRBJ2-5; no clear D. The germline V and J ends were trimmed by 4 bases and 5 bases, with 14 bases remaining between them. Germline CDR1 reads LGHNA; CDR2 reads YSLEER. The CDR3 contains 14 residues. DNA for the CDR3: TGCGCCAGCAGCCCGCAACATGCCGCGGAGACCCAGTACTTC. This encodes CASSPQHAAETQYF.

With respect to this clonotype: A read error may be the cause here, since a much bigger clone is one base away. The V call is TRBV12-3 or TRBV12-4, the J call TRBJ2-7; D possibly corresponds to TRBD2 (6 bases). This CDR3 comprises 15 residues. The CDR3 nucleotides read TGTGCCAGCAGCGGACGACCCCCTAAGGACTACCAGCAGTACTTC. Translating it yields CASSGRPPKDYQQYF.

This clonotype was found many times. The chain uses TRBV29-1 and TRBJ2-3; D perhaps matches TRBD1 (5 bases). The germline V gene has CDR1 SQVTM and CDR2 ANQGSEA. The ends were cut back, 4 bases at V and 3 bases at J, with 11 bases in the middle. This CDR3 is built from 13 residues. The CDR3 DNA reads as TGCAGCGTTGGGCAGGGTGGGACAGATACGCAGTATTTT. Translation gives CSVGQGGTDTQYF.

This clonotype was counted many times. This chain uses TRBV20-1 with TRBJ2-7, with TRBD2 matching over 8 bases. The CDR3 extends over 15 amino acids. Germline V CDR1 and CDR2: DFQATT, SNEGSKA (reference sequence). The V segment lost 0 bases and the J segment 2 bases; nucleotides outside the gene matches: 6. The CDR3 sequence is CSARDEVAGPYEQYF. CDR3 nucleotide sequence: TGCAGTGCTAGAGATGAGGTAGCGGGGCCCTACGAGCAGTACTTC.

This clonotype was seen more than once but under ten times. The chain links TRBV7-9 to TRBJ1-2; D gene ambiguous. Germline V CDR1 and CDR2: SEHNR, FQNEAQ (reference sequence). This CDR3 has 13 residues. Trimming removed 10 bases at V and 6 bases at J, with 18 bases between. CDR3 bases: TGTGCCACTACCCCAGCCGCTGCGAATGGCTACACCTTC. It specifies CATTPAAANGYTF.

This clonotype was detected once. This could be a read error, since a much larger clone is one nucleotide away. V usage is TRBV4-3 and J usage is TRBJ2-1; 12 bases match TRBD2. Trimming cost V 11 bases and J 4 bases; bases outside gene matches: 3. Germline V gene sequence: CDR1 LGHNA, CDR2 YSLEER. The CDR3 spans 13 residues. The CDR3, as DNA: TGCGCCGGCGGGACTAGCGGGTACAATGAGCAGTTCTTC. It encodes CAGGTSGYNEQFF.

The table lists this clonotype with many counts. The gene calls are TRBV12-3 or TRBV12-4 and TRBJ2-7; D remains ambiguous. This CDR3 is 12 amino acids long. V shed 5 bases and J shed 0 bases, with 5 bases lying between them. The CDR3 sequence is CASSTSSYEQYF. CDR3 nucleotide sequence: TGTGCCAGCAGTACGAGCTCCTACGAGCAGTACTTC.

This clonotype was detected many times. The CDR3 sequence: CASSPPGNFYQETQYF. As DNA, the CDR3 is TGTGCCAGCAGTCCGCCGGGGAATTTTTACCAAGAGACCCAGTACTTC. The genes are TRBV28 and TRBJ2-5, with D perhaps TRBD2 (5 bases). Germline CDR1 reads MDHEN; CDR2 reads SYDVKM. V was clipped by 5 bases and J by 0 bases, with 16 bases between them. This CDR3 contains 16 residues. The full variable domain, its missing parts supplied by reference TRBV28 and TRBJ2-5, is DVKVTQSSRYLVKRTGEKVFLECVQDMDHENMFWYRQDPGLGLRLIYFSYDVKMKEKGDIPEGYSVSREKKERFSLILESASTNQTSMYLCASSPPGNFYQETQYFGPGTRLLVL.

This clonotype was observed many times. The chain combines TRBV3-1 with TRBJ2-7; D remains ambiguous. This CDR3 contains 15 residues. V was shortened by 4 bases and J by 3 bases, with 16 bases between the two germline ends. From germline, CDR1 is LGHDT and CDR2 YNNKEL (reference sequence). CDR3 sequence reads: CASSLNGGGFYEQYF. Here the CDR3 DNA reads TGTGCCAGCAGCCTGAACGGCGGCGGATTCTACGAGCAGTACTTC.

Ten or more counts support this clonotype. J is TRBJ2-1 and V is TRBV12-3 or TRBV12-4, with D perhaps TRBD2 (6 bases). The CDR3 contains 15 residues. V was cut by 6 bases and J by 0 bases, with 12 bases left in between. The CDR3 is CASSPQRVSYNEQFF. As DNA, the CDR3 is TGTGCCAGCAGCCCCCAGCGGGTCTCCTACAATGAGCAGTTCTTC.

The table lists this clonotype with many counts. The V call is TRBV5-1, the J call TRBJ2-3, with TRBD2 identical over 8 bases. The CDR3 runs to 18 residues. Germline CDR1 is SGHRS and CDR2 is YFSETQ. V shed 0 bases and J 6 bases; nucleotides not matched to a gene: 15. In nucleotides, the CDR3 is TGCGCCAGCAGCTTGGCAGTCCCAGCGGGGGTTATCCACGATACGCAGTATTTT. Translating gives CASSLAVPAGVIHDTQYF.

This clonotype has ten or more counts. The chain is built from TRBV20-1 and TRBJ1-4; possible D gene TRBD1, 5 bases. Between the trimmed V and J ends, which lost 5 bases and 10 bases, there was a span of 14 bases. The CDR3 runs 12 residues. From germline, CDR1 is DFQATT and CDR2 SNEGSKA (reference sequence). CDR3: CSAARGGGKLFF. CDR3 bases: TGCAGTGCTGCGCGGGGTGGGGGAAAACTGTTTTTT.

Ten or more counts support this clonotype. The CDR3: CASGSADRGNQPQHF. The CDR3 region has the DNA TGCGCCAGCGGCTCCGCGGACAGGGGCAATCAGCCCCAGCATTTT. The chain carries TRBV4-1 and TRBJ1-5; 8 bases align to TRBD1. Looked up from germline, CDR1 is MGHRA and CDR2 is YSYEKL. V was pared by 8 bases and J by 2 bases, with 8 bases of the junction left unmatched. This CDR3 has 15 amino acids.

This clonotype has at least ten counts. The V and J genes are TRBV6-2 or TRBV6-3 and TRBJ2-5; D is ambiguous. The CDR3 is made up of 11 amino acids. Germline V gene lookup returns CDR1 MNHEY and CDR2 SVGEGT. The ends were cut back, 8 bases at V and 13 bases at J, with 17 bases in the middle. Written as DNA, the CDR3 is TGTGCCAGCCATCGCACGGCCCCACCGTACTTC. It encodes CASHRTAPPYF.